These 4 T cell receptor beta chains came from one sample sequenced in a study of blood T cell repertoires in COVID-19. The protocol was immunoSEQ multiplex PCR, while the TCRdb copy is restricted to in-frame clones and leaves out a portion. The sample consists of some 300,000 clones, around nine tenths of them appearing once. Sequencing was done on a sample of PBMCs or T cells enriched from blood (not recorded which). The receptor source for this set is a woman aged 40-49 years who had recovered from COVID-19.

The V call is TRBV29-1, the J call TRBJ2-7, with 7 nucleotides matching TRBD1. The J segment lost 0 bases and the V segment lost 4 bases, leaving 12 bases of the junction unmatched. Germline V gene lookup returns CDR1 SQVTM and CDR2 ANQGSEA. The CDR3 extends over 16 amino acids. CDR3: CSVGGTDDLSSYEQYF. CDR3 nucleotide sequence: TGCAGCGTTGGAGGGACAGACGACTTGAGCTCCTACGAGCAGTACTTC.

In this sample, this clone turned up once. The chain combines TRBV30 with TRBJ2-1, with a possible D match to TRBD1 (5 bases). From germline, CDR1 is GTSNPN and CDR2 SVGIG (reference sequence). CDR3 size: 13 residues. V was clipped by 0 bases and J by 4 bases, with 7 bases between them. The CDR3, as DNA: TGTGCCTGGAGTGTGGGGCCGTACAATGAGCAGTTCTTC. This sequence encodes CAWSVGPYNEQFF.

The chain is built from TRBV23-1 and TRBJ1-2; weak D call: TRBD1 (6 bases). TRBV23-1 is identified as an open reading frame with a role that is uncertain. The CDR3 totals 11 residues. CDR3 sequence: CGQVSNYGYTF. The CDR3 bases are TGCGGACAGGTATCTAACTATGGCTACACCTTC.

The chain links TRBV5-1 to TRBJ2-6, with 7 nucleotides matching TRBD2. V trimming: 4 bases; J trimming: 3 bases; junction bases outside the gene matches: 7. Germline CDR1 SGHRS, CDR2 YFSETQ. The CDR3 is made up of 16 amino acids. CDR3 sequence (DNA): TGCGCCAGCAGCCCGGGGCGGGGGAATGGGGCCAACGTCCTGACTTTC. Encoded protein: CASSPGRGNGANVLTF. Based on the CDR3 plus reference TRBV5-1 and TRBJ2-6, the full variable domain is KAGVTQTPRYLIKTRGQQVTLSCSPISGHRSVSWYQQTPGQGLQFLFEYFSETQRNKGNFPGRFSGRQFSNSRSEMNVSTLELGDSALYLCASSPGRGNGANVLTFGAGSRLTVL.